The sequence of this TCR beta chain was determined in a study of T cell responses to AZD1222 COVID-19 vaccine. General study results and limits: Seropositive status at baseline applied to only a handful of AZD1222 recipients.

The method was immunoSEQ multiplex PCR; TCRdb's version includes in-frame clones alone and lacks a portion of them. Of under 200,000 clones in the sample, 88% were seen once. Germline trimming cut 6 bases from V and 1 base from J; bases unmatched to any gene: 15. The CDR3 has 19 residues. CDR1 is MDHEN and CDR2 is SYDVKM in the germline V gene. A note on this clone: What it recognizes is unknown.

This sequence joins TRBV28 and TRBJ2-6; TRBD1 agrees at 7 bases. The material was peripheral blood, obtained 28 days after the second AZD1222 dose. The origin of this receptor is an adult who received the AZD1222 COVID-19 vaccine. The CDR3 reads CASRPTANRGLSGANVLTF. Here the CDR3 DNA reads TGTGCCAGCAGACCCACGGCCAACAGGGGATTGTCTGGGGCCAACGTCCTGACTTTC.